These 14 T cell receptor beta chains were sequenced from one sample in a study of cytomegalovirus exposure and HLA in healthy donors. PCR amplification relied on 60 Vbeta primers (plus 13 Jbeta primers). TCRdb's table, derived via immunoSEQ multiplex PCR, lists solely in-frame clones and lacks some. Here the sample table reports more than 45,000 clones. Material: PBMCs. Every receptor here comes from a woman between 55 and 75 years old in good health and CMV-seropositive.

The CDR3 loop is CASSLSGRLNQPQHF. The CDR3 nucleotides read TGTGCCAGCAGCTTGTCAGGTAGACTAAATCAGCCCCAGCATTTT. The rearrangement uses TRBV5-6 and TRBJ1-5; D is uncertain. Trimming cost V 1 base and J 4 bases, with 12 bases left between them. This CDR3 is 15 amino acids long. Germline V gene data show CDR1 as SGHDT and CDR2 as YYEEEE.

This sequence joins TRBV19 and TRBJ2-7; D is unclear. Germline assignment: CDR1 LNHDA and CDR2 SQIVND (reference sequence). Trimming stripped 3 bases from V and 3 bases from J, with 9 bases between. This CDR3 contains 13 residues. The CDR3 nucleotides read TGTGCCAGTAGTATGAGTCTTTTCTACGAGCAGTACTTC. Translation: CASSMSLFYEQYF.

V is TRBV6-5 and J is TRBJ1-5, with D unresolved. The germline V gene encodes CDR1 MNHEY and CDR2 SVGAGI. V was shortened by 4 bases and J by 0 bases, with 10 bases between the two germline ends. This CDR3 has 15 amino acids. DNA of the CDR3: TGTGCCAGCAGTTTTAGTGGAGGTAGCAATCAGCCCCAGCATTTT. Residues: CASSFSGGSNQPQHF.

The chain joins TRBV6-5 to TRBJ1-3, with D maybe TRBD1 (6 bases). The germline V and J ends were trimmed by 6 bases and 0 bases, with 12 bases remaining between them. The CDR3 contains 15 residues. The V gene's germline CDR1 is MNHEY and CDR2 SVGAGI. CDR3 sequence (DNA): TGTGCCAGCAGCAGGGGATCGGCCTCTGGAAACACCATATATTTT. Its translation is CASSRGSASGNTIYF.

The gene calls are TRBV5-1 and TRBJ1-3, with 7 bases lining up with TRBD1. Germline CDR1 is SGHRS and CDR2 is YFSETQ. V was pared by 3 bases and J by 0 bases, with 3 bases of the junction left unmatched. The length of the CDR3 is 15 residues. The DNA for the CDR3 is TGCGCCAGCAGCTCGGGACAGAACTCTGGAAACACCATATATTTT. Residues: CASSSGQNSGNTIYF. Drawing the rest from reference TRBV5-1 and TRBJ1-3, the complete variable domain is KAGVTQTPRYLIKTRGQQVTLSCSPISGHRSVSWYQQTPGQGLQFLFEYFSETQRNKGNFPGRFSGRQFSNSRSEMNVSTLELGDSALYLCASSSGQNSGNTIYFGEGSWLTVV.

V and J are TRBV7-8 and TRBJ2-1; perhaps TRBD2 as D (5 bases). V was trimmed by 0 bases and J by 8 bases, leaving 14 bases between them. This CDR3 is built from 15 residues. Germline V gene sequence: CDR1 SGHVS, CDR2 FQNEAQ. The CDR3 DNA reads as TGTGCCAGCAGCTTAGCCGGGAAGGGAGCCGATGAGCAGTTCTTC. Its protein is CASSLAGKGADEQFF.

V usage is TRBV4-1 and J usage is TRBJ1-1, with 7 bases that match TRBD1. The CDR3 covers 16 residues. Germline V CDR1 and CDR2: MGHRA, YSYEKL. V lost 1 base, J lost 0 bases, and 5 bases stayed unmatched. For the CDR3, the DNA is TGCGCCAGCAGCCAAGGGTGGACAGGCATGAACACTGAAGCTTTCTTT. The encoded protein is CASSQGWTGMNTEAFF.

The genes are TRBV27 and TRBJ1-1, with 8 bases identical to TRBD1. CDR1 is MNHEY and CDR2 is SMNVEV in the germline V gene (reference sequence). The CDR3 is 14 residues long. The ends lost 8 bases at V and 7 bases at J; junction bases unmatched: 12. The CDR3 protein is CASSPRLDRGEAFF. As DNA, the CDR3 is TGTGCCAGCTCTCCAAGGCTTGACAGGGGTGAAGCTTTCTTT.

The CDR3 loop is CASSQSQGGSGELFF. CDR3 coding DNA: TGTGCCAGCAGCCAGAGCCAGGGTGGTTCCGGGGAGCTGTTTTTT. The rearrangement links TRBV11-3 to TRBJ2-2, with D tentatively TRBD1 (5 bases). The V gene's germline CDR1 is SGHNT and CDR2 YENEEA. The CDR3 is 15 amino acids. V lost 5 bases and J lost 6, with 16 bases in between.

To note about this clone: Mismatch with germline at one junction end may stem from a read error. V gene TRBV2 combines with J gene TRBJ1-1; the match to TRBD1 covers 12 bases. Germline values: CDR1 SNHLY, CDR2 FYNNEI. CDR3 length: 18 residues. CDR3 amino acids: CASSVRDRGRLGTSEDFF. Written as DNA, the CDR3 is TGTGCCAGCAGTGTCCGGGACAGGGGGCGCTTAGGAACATCTGAAGATTTCTTT.

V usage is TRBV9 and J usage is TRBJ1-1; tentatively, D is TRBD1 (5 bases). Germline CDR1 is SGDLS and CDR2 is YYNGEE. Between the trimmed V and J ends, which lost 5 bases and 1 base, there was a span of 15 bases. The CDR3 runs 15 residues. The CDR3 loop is CASRRDFLGNTEAFF. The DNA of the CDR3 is TGTGCCAGCAGAAGGGACTTCCTCGGGAACACTGAAGCTTTCTTT. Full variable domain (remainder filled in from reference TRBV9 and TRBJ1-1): DSGVTQTPKHLITATGQRVTLRCSPRSGDLSVYWYQQSLDQGLQFLIQYYNGEERAKGNILERFSAQQFPDLHSELNLSSLELGDSALYFCASRRDFLGNTEAFFGQGTRLTVV.

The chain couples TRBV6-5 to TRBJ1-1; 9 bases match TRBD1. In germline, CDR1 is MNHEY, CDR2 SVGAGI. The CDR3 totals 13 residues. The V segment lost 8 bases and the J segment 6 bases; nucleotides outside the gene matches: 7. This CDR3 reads CASHPGQGPEAFF. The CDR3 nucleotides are TGTGCCAGCCACCCGGGACAGGGACCTGAAGCTTTCTTT.

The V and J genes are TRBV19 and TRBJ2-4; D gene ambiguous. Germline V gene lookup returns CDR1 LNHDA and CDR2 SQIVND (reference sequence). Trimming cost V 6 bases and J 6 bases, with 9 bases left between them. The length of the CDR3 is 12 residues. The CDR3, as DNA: TGTGCCAGTAGGCCCACATTAAACATTCAGTACTTC. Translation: CASRPTLNIQYF.

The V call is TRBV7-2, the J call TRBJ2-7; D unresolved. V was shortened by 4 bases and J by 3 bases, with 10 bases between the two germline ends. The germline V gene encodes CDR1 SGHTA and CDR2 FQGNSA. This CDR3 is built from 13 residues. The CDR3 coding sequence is TGTGCCAGCAGCTACGCGAGGAGCTACGAGCAGTACTTC. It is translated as CASSYARSYEQYF.